Detailed here is one T cell receptor (beta chain). Its antigen is not identified. This entry comes from a study of T-cell memory formation after mild COVID-19. Across the study: In these data, TCR clusters were largely donor specific.

TCRdb passed the 5' RACE reads through MiXCR, listing each CDR3 protein once. This table holds some 250,000 distinct CDR3 sequences, 9.4% found once. Broader study findings: Mainly CM and EM harbored the contracting CD4+ clones; mainly EMRA harbored the CD8+ ones. Clones contracting over day 15 to 85 were CD4/CD8 balanced, with later expanders leaning CD4+.

This CDR3 is built from 16 residues. The V and J ends lost 6 bases and 3 bases, in that order; junction bases with no gene match: 11. Germline CDR1 is MNHEY and CDR2 is SMNVEV (reference sequence). This TCR was recovered from a man between 18 and 29 years old who had mild COVID-19 (a few samples of this study predate the infection). Cell type and time point are not known. Sequenced input: PBMCs or a T cell subset sorted from them (not recorded which). The V and J genes are TRBV27 and TRBJ1-1, with 9 bases aligning to TRBD1. CDR3 amino acids: CASSLRDRVLDTEAFF. The CDR3 DNA sequence: TGTGCCAGCAGCCTCCGGGACAGGGTTCTAGACACTGAAGCTTTCTTT.